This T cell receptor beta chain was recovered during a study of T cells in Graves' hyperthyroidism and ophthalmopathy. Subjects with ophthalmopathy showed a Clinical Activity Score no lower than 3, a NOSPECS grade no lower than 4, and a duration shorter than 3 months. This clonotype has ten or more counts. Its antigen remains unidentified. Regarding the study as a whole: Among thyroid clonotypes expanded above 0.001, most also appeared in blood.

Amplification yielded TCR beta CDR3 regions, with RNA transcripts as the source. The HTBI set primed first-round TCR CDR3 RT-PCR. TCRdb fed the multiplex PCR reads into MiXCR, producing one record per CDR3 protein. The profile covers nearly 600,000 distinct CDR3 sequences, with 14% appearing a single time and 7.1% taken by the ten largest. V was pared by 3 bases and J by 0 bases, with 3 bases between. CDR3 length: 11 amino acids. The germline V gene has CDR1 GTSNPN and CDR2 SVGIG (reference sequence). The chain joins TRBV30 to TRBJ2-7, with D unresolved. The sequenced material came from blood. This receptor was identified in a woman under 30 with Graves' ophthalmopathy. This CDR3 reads CAWRSSYEQYF. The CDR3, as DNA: TGTGCCTGGAGGAGCTCCTACGAGCAGTACTTC. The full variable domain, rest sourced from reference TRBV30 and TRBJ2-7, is SQTIHQWPATLVQPVGSPLSLECTVEGTSNPNLYWYRQAAGRGLQLLFYSVGIGQISSEVPQNLSASRPQDRQFILSSKKLLLSDSGFYLCAWRSSYEQYFGPGTRLTVT.